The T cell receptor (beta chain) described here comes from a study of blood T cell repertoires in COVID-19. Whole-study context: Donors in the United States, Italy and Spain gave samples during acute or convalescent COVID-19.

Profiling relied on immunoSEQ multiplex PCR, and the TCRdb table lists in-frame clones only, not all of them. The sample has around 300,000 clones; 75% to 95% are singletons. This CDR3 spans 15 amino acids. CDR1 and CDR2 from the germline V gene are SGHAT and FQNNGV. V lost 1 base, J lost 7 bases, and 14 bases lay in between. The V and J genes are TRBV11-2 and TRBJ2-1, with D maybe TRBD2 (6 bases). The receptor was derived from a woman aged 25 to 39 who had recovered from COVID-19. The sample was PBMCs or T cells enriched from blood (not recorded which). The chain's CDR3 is CASSLGRDWPNEQFF. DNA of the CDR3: TGTGCCAGCAGCTTAGGCCGGGACTGGCCAAATGAGCAGTTCTTC. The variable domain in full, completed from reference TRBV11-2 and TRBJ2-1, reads EAGVAQSPRYKIIEKRQSVAFWCNPISGHATLYWYQQILGQGPKLLIQFQNNGVVDDSQLPKDRFSAERLKGVDSTLKIQPAKLEDSAVYLCASSLGRDWPNEQFFGPGTRLTVL.